The 23 T cell receptor beta chains below come from one sample, sequenced in a study of Tregs in tolerant kidney transplant recipients. This table comes from immunoSEQ multiplex PCR, and its TCRdb copy is limited to in-frame clones, with some not included. The sample has about 240,000 clones, approximately 84% seen once; the top ten hold about 0.64%. Sequencing input: CD4+ T cells from blood. Receptor source: a human donor in good health.

The CDR3 protein is CASSYSRVGANVLTF. In nucleotides, the CDR3 is TGTGCCAGCAGTTACTCCAGGGTTGGGGCCAACGTCCTGACTTTC. The chain joins TRBV6-5 to TRBJ2-6, with D perhaps matching TRBD1 (5 bases). CDR1 and CDR2 (germline): MNHEY, SVGAGI. The length of the CDR3 is 15 residues. Trimming removed 0 bases at V and 3 bases at J, with 6 bases between.

The gene calls are TRBV6-4 and TRBJ1-2, with D tentatively TRBD1 (6 bases). Looked up from germline, CDR1 is MRHNA and CDR2 is SNTAGT. V was clipped by 6 bases and J by 2 bases, with 10 bases between them. The CDR3 has 13 amino acids. The CDR3 here is CASSAGQNYGYTF. DNA of the CDR3: TGTGCCAGCAGCGCCGGACAGAACTATGGCTACACCTTC.

The CDR3 nucleotides read TGTGCCAGCAGCTTCAGAAGCGGGAGTGTCTACGAGCAGTACTTC. Protein sequence: CASSFRSGSVYEQYF. The chain joins TRBV7-8 to TRBJ2-7; 8 bases match TRBD2. CDR3 length: 15 residues. The V gene's germline CDR1 is SGHVS and CDR2 FQNEAQ. The V and J ends lost 3 bases and 3 bases, in that order; junction bases with no gene match: 7.

The V gene is TRBV11-3, the J gene TRBJ2-1, with a tentative D call TRBD2 (6 bases). CDR1 and CDR2 from the germline V gene are SGHNT and YENEEA. The V gene lost 5 bases and the J gene lost 3 bases, with 14 bases spanning the gap. The CDR3 is 15 amino acids. The CDR3 protein is CASSLFRTNYNEQFF. The DNA for the CDR3 is TGTGCCAGCAGCCTATTCCGGACTAACTACAATGAGCAGTTCTTC.

The J gene is TRBJ1-2, the V gene TRBV30; tentatively, D is TRBD1 (6 bases). The V end was cut by 4 bases, the J end by 7 bases, with 13 bases between. The CDR3 loop spans 12 amino acids. Germline V gene lookup returns CDR1 GTSNPN and CDR2 SVGIG (reference sequence). CDR3 nucleotide sequence: TGTGCCTGGACCCCGACAGGTATTGGCTACACCTTC. The encoded protein is CAWTPTGIGYTF.

This clone was detected only once. CDR3: CASSLTSGGDTQYF. Here the CDR3 DNA reads TGTGCCAGCAGCTTAACTAGCGGGGGTGATACGCAGTATTTT. This chain uses TRBV7-3 with TRBJ2-3; 9 bases match TRBD2. From germline, CDR1 is SGHTA and CDR2 FQGTGA. With V trimmed by 0 bases and J by 6 bases, 1 base remained unmatched. The CDR3 has 14 amino acids.

In its sample, this clone was seen once. The genes are TRBV13 and TRBJ1-1, with D possibly being TRBD1 (6 bases). CDR1 PRHDT and CDR2 FYEKMQ come from the germline V gene (reference sequence). CDR3 size: 15 residues. The V and J ends lost 5 bases and 0 bases respectively, with 13 bases between them. As DNA, the CDR3 is TGTGCCAGCAGCATACAGGGTAAAATGAACACTGAAGCTTTCTTT. Its translation is CASSIQGKMNTEAFF.

The V and J genes are TRBV5-5 and TRBJ1-2; the D is unclear. CDR1 is SGHKS, CDR2 YYEKEE, per germline (reference sequence). The CDR3 runs 13 residues. V lost 3 bases and J 0 bases, leaving 6 bases between the germline ends. CDR3 in DNA: TGTGCCAGCAGCTCCAGAGCTAACTATGGCTACACCTTC. Protein sequence: CASSSRANYGYTF.

This chain joins TRBV6-1 and TRBJ1-2, with no clear D. Germline CDR1 reads MNHNS; CDR2 reads SASEGT. The CDR3 spans 14 residues. Deletions cut 2 bases from V and 4 bases from J, with 11 bases between. This chain's CDR3 is CASSERATLYGYTF. Here the CDR3 DNA reads TGTGCCAGCAGTGAACGGGCGACCCTCTATGGCTACACCTTC.

The genes are TRBV4-2 and TRBJ1-2, with no clear D. This CDR3 has 14 amino acids. The V end was cut by 3 bases, the J end by 4 bases, with 12 bases between. CDR1 is LGHNA, CDR2 YNFKEQ, per germline. The CDR3 is CASSHEPPGYGYTF. CDR3 DNA sequence: TGTGCCAGCAGCCACGAGCCCCCAGGCTATGGCTACACCTTC.

The chain joins TRBV19 to TRBJ1-1; possible D gene TRBD1, 5 bases. The CDR3 covers 14 residues. Germline V gene lookup returns CDR1 LNHDA and CDR2 SQIVND (reference sequence). Trimming pared 5 bases from V and 3 bases from J, leaving 13 bases between. CDR3 sequence reads: CASSGHRSDTEAFF. The CDR3 coding sequence is TGTGCCAGTAGTGGACACAGGTCTGACACTGAAGCTTTCTTT.

The V and J genes are TRBV11-2 and TRBJ2-7, with 9 bases fitting TRBD1. The length of the CDR3 is 16 residues. After removal of 5 bases from V and 3 bases from J, the junction contained 11 bases not matched to a gene. Germline V gives CDR1 SGHAT, CDR2 FQNNGV. CDR3 nucleotides: TGTGCCAGCAGCCCACGAGCCGGGACAGGGCACTACGAGCAGTACTTC. This codes for CASSPRAGTGHYEQYF.

The chain combines TRBV18 with TRBJ2-3, with a weak D call TRBD2 (6 bases). This CDR3 is built from 18 residues. Looked up from germline, CDR1 is KGHSH and CDR2 is LQKENI. V lost 6 bases and J lost 7, with 29 bases in between. CDR3 amino acids: CASSTMASTGLRGNTQYF. For the CDR3, the DNA is TGTGCCAGCTCTACCATGGCCTCAACGGGACTCCGCGGGAATACGCAGTATTTT.

The chain combines TRBV19 with TRBJ2-7; D perhaps matches TRBD2 (6 bases). Trimming took 3 bases from V and 3 from J, leaving 15 bases between them. Per the germline V gene, CDR1 is LNHDA and CDR2 is SQIVND (reference sequence). The CDR3 length is 15 residues. The CDR3 region has the DNA TGTGCCAGTAGTATGGGTGGAGGGACGAGCTACGAGCAGTACTTC. It encodes CASSMGGGTSYEQYF.

The chain links TRBV25-1 to TRBJ2-1, with 10 bases that match TRBD2. Germline-derived CDR1 and CDR2 are MGHDK and SYGVNS. The CDR3 covers 17 residues. V trimming: 3 bases; J trimming: 2 bases; junction bases outside the gene matches: 7. For the CDR3, the DNA is TGTGCCAGCAGTGATACCTCAGCGGGAGGGCCCTACAATGAGCAGTTCTTC. Translation gives CASSDTSAGGPYNEQFF.

The V call is TRBV5-1, the J call TRBJ1-6, with 8 bases aligning to TRBD1. Germline V CDR1 and CDR2: SGHRS, YFSETQ. V was pared by 4 bases and J by 8 bases, with 5 bases of the junction left unmatched. The CDR3 is made up of 14 amino acids. CDR3 amino acids: CASSPGQADSPLHF. The CDR3 DNA follows: TGCGCCAGCAGCCCGGGACAGGCCGATTCACCCCTCCACTTT.

The chain couples TRBV6-1 to TRBJ2-7, with a tentative D call TRBD2 (6 bases). This CDR3 region has 14 residues. In germline, CDR1 is MNHNS, CDR2 SASEGT. Trimming removed 4 bases at V and 2 bases at J, with 12 bases between. The CDR3 DNA sequence: TGTGCCAGCAGTGTCGGGGGAACCACCTACGAGCAGTACTTC. Residues: CASSVGGTTYEQYF.

V and J are TRBV7-8 and TRBJ1-1; 7 positions match TRBD1. The CDR3 is made up of 15 amino acids. With V trimmed by 3 bases and J by 5 bases, 9 bases remained unmatched. Germline CDR1 reads SGHVS; CDR2 reads FQNEAQ. The CDR3 DNA follows: TGTGCCAGCAGCTTTCGGGACAGCCGAGGGACTGAAGCTTTCTTT. This codes for CASSFRDSRGTEAFF. Full variable domain (missing parts from reference TRBV7-8 and TRBJ1-1): GAGVSQSPRYKVAKRGQDVALRCDPISGHVSLFWYQQALGQGPEFLTYFQNEAQLDKSGLPSDRFFAERPEGSVSTLKIQRTQQEDSAVYLCASSFRDSRGTEAFFGQGTRLTVV.

The chain joins TRBV5-1 to TRBJ1-4; D might be TRBD1 (6 bases). Trimming cost V 0 bases and J 2 bases, with 8 bases left between them. Per germline, CDR1 SGHRS and CDR2 YFSETQ. There are 15 residues in the CDR3. CDR3 DNA sequence: TGCGCCAGCAGCTTGGGACAGGTGACTAATGAAAAACTGTTTTTT. Encoded protein: CASSLGQVTNEKLFF.

This rearrangement joins TRBV2 to TRBJ1-4, with D perhaps TRBD1 (6 bases). The ends were cut back, 4 bases at V and 5 bases at J, with 11 bases in the middle. CDR1 and CDR2 (germline): SNHLY, FYNNEI. The length of the CDR3 is 14 residues. CDR3 residues: CASSGSRGNEKLFF. CDR3 nucleotides: TGTGCCAGCAGTGGATCCAGGGGCAATGAAAAACTGTTTTTT. The whole variable domain, filled in from reference TRBV2 and TRBJ1-4, reads EPEVTQTPSHQVTQMGQEVILRCVPISNHLYFYWYRQILGQKVEFLVSFYNNEISEKSEIFDDQFSVERPDGSNFTLKIRSTKLEDSAMYFCASSGSRGNEKLFFGSGTQLSVL.

The chain is built from TRBV5-4 and TRBJ2-1; maybe TRBD2 (6 bases). The CDR3 covers 16 residues. Germline loops: CDR1 SGHNT, CDR2 YYREEE (reference sequence). V dropped 4 bases and J dropped 11 bases, with 25 bases sitting between them. CDR3 protein: CASSLPLGGAKQQQFF. CDR3 DNA: TGTGCCAGCAGCCTACCACTAGGAGGGGCTAAGCAGCAGCAGTTCTTC.

Here the CDR3 DNA reads TGTGCCAGCAGTGGAGCCGGGACAGGGGAGACCCAGTACTTC. It codes for CASSGAGTGETQYF. The chain combines TRBV6-1 with TRBJ2-5; 9 bases match TRBD1. Trimming cost V 4 bases and J 5 bases; bases outside gene matches: 5. In germline, CDR1 is MNHNS, CDR2 SASEGT. The CDR3 is 14 residues long.

This clone was seen a few times. The chain's CDR3 is CASSSTGGAKTQYF. DNA of the CDR3: TGTGCCAGTAGTTCGACAGGGGGTGCGAAGACCCAGTACTTC. The chain links TRBV19 to TRBJ2-5; 9 bases line up with TRBD1. Germline V gives CDR1 LNHDA, CDR2 SQIVND (reference sequence). The CDR3 is 14 residues long. With 5 bases clipped from V and 6 bases from J, the junction kept 7 bases outside the gene matches.